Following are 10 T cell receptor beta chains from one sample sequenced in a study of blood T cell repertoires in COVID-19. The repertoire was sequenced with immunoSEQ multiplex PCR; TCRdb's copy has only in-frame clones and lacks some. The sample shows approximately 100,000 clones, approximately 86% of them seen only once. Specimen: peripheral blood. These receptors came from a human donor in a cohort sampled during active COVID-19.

The chain's CDR3 is CASSRAGDGYTF. DNA of the CDR3: TGTGCCAGCAGCAGAGCAGGGGATGGCTACACCTTC. The V and J genes are TRBV7-9 and TRBJ1-2; TRBD1 is a possible D gene (6 bases). The CDR3 has 12 amino acids. Trimming pared 5 bases from V and 6 bases from J, leaving 10 bases between. Germline CDR1 reads SEHNR; CDR2 reads FQNEAQ (reference sequence). The full variable domain, its missing parts supplied by reference TRBV7-9 and TRBJ1-2, is DTGVSQNPRHKITKRGQNVTFRCDPISEHNRLYWYRQTLGQGPEFLTYFQNEAQLEKSRLLSDRFSAERPKGSFSTLEIQRTEQGDSAMYLCASSRAGDGYTFGSGTRLTVV.

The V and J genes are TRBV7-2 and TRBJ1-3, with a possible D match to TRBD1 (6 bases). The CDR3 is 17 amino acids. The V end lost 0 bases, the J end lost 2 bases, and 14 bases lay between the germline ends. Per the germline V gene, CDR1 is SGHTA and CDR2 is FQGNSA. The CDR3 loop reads CASSLANPRGTGNTIYF. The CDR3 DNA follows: TGTGCCAGCAGCTTAGCGAATCCCAGGGGAACTGGAAACACCATATATTTT.

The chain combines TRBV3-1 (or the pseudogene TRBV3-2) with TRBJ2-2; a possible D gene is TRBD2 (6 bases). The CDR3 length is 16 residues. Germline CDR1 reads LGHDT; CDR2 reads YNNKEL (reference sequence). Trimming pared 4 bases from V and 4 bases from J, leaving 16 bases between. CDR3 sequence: CASSLEALASTGELFF. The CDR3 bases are TGTGCCAGCAGCCTAGAAGCACTAGCTTCCACCGGGGAGCTGTTTTTT.

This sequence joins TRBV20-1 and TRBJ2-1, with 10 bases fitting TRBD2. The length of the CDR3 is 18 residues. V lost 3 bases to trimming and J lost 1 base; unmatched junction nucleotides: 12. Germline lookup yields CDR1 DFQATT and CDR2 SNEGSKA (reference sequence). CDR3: CSASPSGGGQGSYNEQFF. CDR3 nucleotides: TGCAGTGCTAGTCCTAGCGGGGGCGGGCAGGGATCCTACAATGAGCAGTTCTTC.

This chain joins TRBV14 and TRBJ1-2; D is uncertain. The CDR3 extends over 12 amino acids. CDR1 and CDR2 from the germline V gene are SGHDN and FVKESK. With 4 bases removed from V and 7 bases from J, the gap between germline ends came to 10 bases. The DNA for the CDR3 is TGTGCCAGCAGCCCTTATCGGGGTGGCTACACCTTC. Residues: CASSPYRGGYTF.

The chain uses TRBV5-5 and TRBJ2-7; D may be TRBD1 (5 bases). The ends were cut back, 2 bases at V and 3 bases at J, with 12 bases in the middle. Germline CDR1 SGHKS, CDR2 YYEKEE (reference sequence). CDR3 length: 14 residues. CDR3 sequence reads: CASSFGQGGYEQYF. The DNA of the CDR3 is TGTGCCAGCAGCTTCGGCCAGGGCGGCTACGAGCAGTACTTC.

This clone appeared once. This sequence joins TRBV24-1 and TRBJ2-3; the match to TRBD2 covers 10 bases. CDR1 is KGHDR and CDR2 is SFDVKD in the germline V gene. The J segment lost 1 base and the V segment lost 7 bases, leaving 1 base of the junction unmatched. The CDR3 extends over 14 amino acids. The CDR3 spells CATSGTSGTDTQYF. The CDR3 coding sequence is TGTGCCACCAGCGGGACTAGCGGCACAGATACGCAGTATTTT.

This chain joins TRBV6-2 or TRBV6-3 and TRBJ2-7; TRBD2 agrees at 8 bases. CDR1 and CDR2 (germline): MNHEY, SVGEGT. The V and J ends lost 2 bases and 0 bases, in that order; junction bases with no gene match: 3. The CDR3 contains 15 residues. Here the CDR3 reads CASSYLAGSSYEQYF. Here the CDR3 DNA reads TGTGCCAGCAGTTACCTAGCGGGTAGCTCCTACGAGCAGTACTTC.

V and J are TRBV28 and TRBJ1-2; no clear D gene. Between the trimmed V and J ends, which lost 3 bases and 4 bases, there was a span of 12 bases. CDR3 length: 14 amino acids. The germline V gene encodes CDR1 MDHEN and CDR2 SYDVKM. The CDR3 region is CASSFPRGGYGYTF. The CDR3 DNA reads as TGTGCCAGCAGTTTCCCGCGGGGAGGCTATGGCTACACCTTC.

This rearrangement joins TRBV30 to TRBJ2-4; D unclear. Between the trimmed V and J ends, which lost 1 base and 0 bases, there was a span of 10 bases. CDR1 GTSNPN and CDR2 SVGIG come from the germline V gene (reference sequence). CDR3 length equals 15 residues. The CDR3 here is CAWSAPLAAKNIQYF. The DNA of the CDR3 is TGTGCCTGGAGTGCCCCCCTGGCAGCCAAAAACATTCAGTACTTC.